Following are 4 T cell receptor beta chains from one sample sequenced in a study of shared clonotypes between healthy human individuals. The table came from immunoSEQ multiplex PCR; TCRdb's copy has only in-frame clones and leaves some out. The sample includes around 1.1 million clones, approximately 78% of them seen just once. Sequenced: memory CD4+ T cells from PBMCs. Noted subset: CD45RA-negative fraction. Receptors originate from a man younger than 30 in good health. Some clones in this sample may be carry-over from other donors' samples.

This clone came up once. In nucleotides, the CDR3 is TGTGCCAGCAGCCTGGACGTAGTGTTGGAGACCCAGTACTTC. Encoded protein: CASSLDVVLETQYF. This chain uses TRBV11-2 with TRBJ2-5; D remains unclear. Trimming removed 5 bases at V and 5 bases at J, with 15 bases between. Germline CDR1 reads SGHAT; CDR2 reads FQNNGV. This CDR3 comprises 14 residues.

This clone was counted only a few times. CDR3 in amino acids: CASSYGTGTYEQYF. The DNA of the CDR3 is TGTGCCAGCAGTTATGGGACAGGGACCTACGAGCAGTACTTC. The chain links TRBV6-6 to TRBJ2-7; TRBD1 agrees at 9 bases. V was clipped by 3 bases and J by 2 bases; unmatched bases: 2. The CDR3 spans 14 residues. Germline V gene data show CDR1 as MNHNY and CDR2 as SVGAGI (reference sequence).

The chain is built from TRBV4-1 and TRBJ1-1; weak D call: TRBD1 (5 bases). This CDR3 contains 15 residues. V was trimmed by 4 bases and J by 1 base, leaving 13 bases between them. Germline values: CDR1 MGHRA, CDR2 YSYEKL. The CDR3 DNA reads TGCGCCAGCAGCCGCCCAGGGCGTGCGAACACTGAAGCTTTCTTT. This codes for CASSRPGRANTEAFF.

This rearrangement joins TRBV15 to TRBJ2-3; no firm D call. CDR1 is LNHNV, CDR2 YYDKDF, per germline (reference sequence). The V end was cut by 8 bases, the J end by 2 bases, with 17 bases between. This CDR3 has 15 amino acids. The DNA for the CDR3 is TGTGCCACCTCCGCGGAGCGTGGGAACACAGATACGCAGTATTTT. It specifies CATSAERGNTDTQYF. The full variable domain, with the rest looked up from reference TRBV15 and TRBJ2-3, is DAMVIQNPRYQVTQFGKPVTLSCSQTLNHNVMYWYQQKSSQAPKLLFHYYDKDFNNEADTPDNFQSRRPNTSFCFLDIRSPGLGDTAMYLCATSAERGNTDTQYFGPGTRLTVL.